A selection of T cell receptor beta chains follows, all from one sample in a study of lymphopenia after photon versus proton radiotherapy. Using immunoSEQ multiplex PCR, the repertoire was profiled, and TCRdb retains in-frame clones only, with some absent. In the table there are about 68,000 clones, roughly 88% of which are singletons. Sequenced material: peripheral blood, taken from a patient treated with photon-based radiotherapy. The receptors stem from a woman aged 70 to 79 with pancreatic cancer. CDR3s include the opening cysteine and the closing phenylalanine or tryptophan. Clone size appears in some rows only: once, few, many, or a class for an expanded clone.

>-|14|TRBJ1-1|TRBV6-6
CASSIDWKNTEAFF
>once|18|TRBJ2-6|TRBV23-1
CASSWGRSQQSRANVLTF
>-|12|TRBJ1-1|TRBV10-3
CAISELDAEAFF
>-|15|TRBJ2-3|TRBV4-3
CASSQTGLASDTQYF
>-|18|TRBJ2-6|TRBV7-9
CASSLLGRVPSGANVLTF
>-|19|TRBJ2-2|TRBV9
CASSAPTGTSGSRTGELFF
>-|12|TRBJ2-7|TRBV28
CASSFRDYEQYF
>-|15|TRBJ2-7|TRBV28
CASSPGGTGFYEQYF
>-|14|TRBJ1-5|TRBV7-2
CASSLNRGFQPQHF
>-|15|TRBJ2-1|TRBV2
CARQPGTGTYNEQFF
>-|15|TRBJ1-1|TRBV30
CAWEAVGTGRTEAFF
>-|16|TRBJ2-5|TRBV19
CASSIGNTGGRETQYF
>-|15|TRBJ2-7|TRBV2
CASSERDRVFREQYF
>-|15|TRBJ2-1|TRBV4-3
CASSQESGRRDEQFF
>-|12|TRBJ2-1|TRBV6-1
CASSPRYNEQFF
>-|13|TRBJ1-1|TRBV5-4
CASSGGMNTEAFF
>-|14|TRBJ2-2|TRBV6-1
CASSSTGLTGELFF
>-|14|TRBJ1-6|TRBV15
CATSRGPKGSPLHF
>-|15|TRBJ2-5|TRBV5-1
CASSPFGRDQETQYF
>-|15|TRBJ1-1|TRBV27
CASSPRDRVSTEAFF
>-|15|TRBJ2-7|TRBV6-1
CASSEDRISSYEQYF
>-|13|TRBJ2-7|TRBV6-1
CASSLAGVSEQYF
>-|12|TRBJ1-2|TRBV25-1
CASTQGTGGYTF
>-|16|TRBJ2-5|TRBV7-7
CASSELGRGHQETQYF
>-|17|TRBJ2-6|TRBV28
CASSFRTSSSGANVLTF
>-|17|TRBJ2-1|TRBV5-1
CASSLGLAVSSYNEQFF
>-|14|TRBJ2-7|TRBV13
CASSFGDRGYEQYF
>once|14|TRBJ1-2|TRBV29-1
CSVAAGHANYGYTF
>-|15|TRBJ2-2|TRBV25-1
CASSAGQGRTGELFF